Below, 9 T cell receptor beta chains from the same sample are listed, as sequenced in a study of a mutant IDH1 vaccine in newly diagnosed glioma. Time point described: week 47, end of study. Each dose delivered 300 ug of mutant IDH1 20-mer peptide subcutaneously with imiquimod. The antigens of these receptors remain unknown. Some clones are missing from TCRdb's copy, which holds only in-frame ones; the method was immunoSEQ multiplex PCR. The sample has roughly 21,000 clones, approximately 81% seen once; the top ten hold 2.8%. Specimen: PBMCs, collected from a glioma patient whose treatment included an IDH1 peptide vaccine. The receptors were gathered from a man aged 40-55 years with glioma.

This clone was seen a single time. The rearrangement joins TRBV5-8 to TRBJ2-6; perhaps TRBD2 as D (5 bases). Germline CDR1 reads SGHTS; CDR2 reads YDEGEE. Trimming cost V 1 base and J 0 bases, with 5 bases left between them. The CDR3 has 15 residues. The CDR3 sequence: CASSLSGSGANVLTF. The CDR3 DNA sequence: TGTGCCAGCAGCTTGAGCGGCTCTGGGGCCAACGTCCTGACTTTC.

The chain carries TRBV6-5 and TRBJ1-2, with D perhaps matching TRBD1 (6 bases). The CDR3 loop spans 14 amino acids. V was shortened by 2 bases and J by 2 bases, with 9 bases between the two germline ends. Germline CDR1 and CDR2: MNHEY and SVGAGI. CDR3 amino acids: CASSYGDRNYGYTF. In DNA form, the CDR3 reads TGTGCCAGCAGTTACGGCGACAGGAACTATGGCTACACCTTC.

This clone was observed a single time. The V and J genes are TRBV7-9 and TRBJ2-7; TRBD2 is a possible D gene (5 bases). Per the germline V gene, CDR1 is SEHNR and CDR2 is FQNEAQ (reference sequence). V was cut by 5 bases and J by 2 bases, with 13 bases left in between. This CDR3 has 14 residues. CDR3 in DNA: TGTGCCAGCAGCCGGACGGGGAATCCCTACGAGCAGTACTTC. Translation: CASSRTGNPYEQYF.

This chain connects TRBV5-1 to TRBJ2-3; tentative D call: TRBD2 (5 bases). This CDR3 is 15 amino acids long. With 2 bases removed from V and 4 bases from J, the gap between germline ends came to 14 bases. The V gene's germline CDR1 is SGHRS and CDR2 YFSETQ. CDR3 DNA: TGCGCCAGCAGCTTTCATCCGGGGAATCCAGATACGCAGTATTTT. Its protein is CASSFHPGNPDTQYF. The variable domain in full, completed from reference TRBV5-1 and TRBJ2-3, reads KAGVTQTPRYLIKTRGQQVTLSCSPISGHRSVSWYQQTPGQGLQFLFEYFSETQRNKGNFPGRFSGRQFSNSRSEMNVSTLELGDSALYLCASSFHPGNPDTQYFGPGTRLTVL.

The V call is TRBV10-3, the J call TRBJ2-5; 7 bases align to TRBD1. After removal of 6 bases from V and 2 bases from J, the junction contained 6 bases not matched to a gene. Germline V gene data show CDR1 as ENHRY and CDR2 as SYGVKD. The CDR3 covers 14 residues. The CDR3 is CAIRATGPQETQYF. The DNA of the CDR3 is TGTGCCATCAGGGCGACAGGGCCACAAGAGACCCAGTACTTC.

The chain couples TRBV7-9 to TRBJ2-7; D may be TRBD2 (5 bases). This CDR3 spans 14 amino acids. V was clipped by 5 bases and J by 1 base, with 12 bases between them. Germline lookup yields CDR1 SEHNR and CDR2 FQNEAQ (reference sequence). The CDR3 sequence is CASSRNGGSYEQYF. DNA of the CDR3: TGTGCCAGCAGCCGTAACGGCGGGTCCTACGAGCAGTACTTC. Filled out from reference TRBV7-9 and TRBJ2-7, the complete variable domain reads DTGVSQNPRHKITKRGQNVTFRCDPISEHNRLYWYRQTLGQGPEFLTYFQNEAQLEKSRLLSDRFSAERPKGSFSTLEIQRTEQGDSAMYLCASSRNGGSYEQYFGPGTRLTVT.

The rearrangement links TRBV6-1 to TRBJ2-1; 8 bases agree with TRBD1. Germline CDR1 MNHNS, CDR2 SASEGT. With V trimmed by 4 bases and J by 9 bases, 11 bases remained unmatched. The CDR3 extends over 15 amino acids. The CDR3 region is CASSVTRQGNSEQFF. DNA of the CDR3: TGTGCCAGCAGTGTTACCCGACAGGGGAATAGTGAGCAGTTCTTC.

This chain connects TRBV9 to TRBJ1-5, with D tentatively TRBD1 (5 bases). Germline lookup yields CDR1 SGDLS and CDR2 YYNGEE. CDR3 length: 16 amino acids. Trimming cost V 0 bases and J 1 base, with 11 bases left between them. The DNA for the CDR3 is TGTGCCAGCAGCGTAGGTGGGTCAGGGAGCAATCAGCCCCAGCATTTT. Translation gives CASSVGGSGSNQPQHF.

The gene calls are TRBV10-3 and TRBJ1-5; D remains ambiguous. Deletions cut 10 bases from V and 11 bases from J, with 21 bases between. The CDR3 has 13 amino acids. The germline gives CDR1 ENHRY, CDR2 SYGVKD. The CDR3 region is CASTKEDSGAQHF. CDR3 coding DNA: TGTGCCAGTACCAAGGAGGACTCCGGGGCCCAGCATTTT.